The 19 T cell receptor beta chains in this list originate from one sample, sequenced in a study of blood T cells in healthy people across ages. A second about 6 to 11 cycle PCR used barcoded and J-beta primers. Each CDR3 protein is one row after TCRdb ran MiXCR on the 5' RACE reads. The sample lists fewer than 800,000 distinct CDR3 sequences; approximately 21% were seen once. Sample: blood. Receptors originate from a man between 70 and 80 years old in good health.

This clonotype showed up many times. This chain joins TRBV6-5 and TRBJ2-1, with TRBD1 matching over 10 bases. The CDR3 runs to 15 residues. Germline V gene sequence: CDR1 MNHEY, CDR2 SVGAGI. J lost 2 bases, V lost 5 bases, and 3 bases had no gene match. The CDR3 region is CASSPGTGAYNEQFF. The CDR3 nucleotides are TGTGCCAGCAGTCCCGGGACAGGGGCCTACAATGAGCAGTTCTTC.

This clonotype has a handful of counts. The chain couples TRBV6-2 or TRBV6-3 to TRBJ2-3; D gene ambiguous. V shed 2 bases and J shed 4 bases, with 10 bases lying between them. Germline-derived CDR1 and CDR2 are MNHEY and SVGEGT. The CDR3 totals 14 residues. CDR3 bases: TGTGCCAGCAGTTACGGAAGAGTGGCAGATACGCAGTATTTT. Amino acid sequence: CASSYGRVADTQYF.

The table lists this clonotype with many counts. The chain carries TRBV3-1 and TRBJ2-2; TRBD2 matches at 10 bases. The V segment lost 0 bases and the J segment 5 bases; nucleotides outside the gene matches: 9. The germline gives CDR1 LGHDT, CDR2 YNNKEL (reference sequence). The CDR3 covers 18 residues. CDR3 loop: CASSQEIALAGVTGELFF. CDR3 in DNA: TGTGCCAGCAGCCAAGAGATCGCTCTAGCGGGAGTTACCGGGGAGCTGTTTTTT.

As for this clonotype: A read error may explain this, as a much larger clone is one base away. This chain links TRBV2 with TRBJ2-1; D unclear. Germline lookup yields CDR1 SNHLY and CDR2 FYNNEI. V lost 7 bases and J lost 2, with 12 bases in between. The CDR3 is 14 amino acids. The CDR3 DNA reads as TGTGCCAGCACGGGCAGGTTGACCTACAATGAGCAGTTCTTC. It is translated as CASTGRLTYNEQFF. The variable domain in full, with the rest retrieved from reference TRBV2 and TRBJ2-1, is EPEVTQTPSHQVTQMGQEVILRCVPISNHLYFYWYRQILGQKVEFLVSFYNNEISEKSEIFDDQFSVERPDGSNFTLKIRSTKLEDSAMYFCASTGRLTYNEQFFGPGTRLTVL.

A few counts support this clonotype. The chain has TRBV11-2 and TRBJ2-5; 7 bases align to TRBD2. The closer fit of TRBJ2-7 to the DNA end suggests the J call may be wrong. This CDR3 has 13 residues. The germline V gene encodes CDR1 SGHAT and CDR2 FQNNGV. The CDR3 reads CASLGEGQNEQYF. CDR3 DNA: TGTGCCAGCCTCGGGGAGGGTCAGAACGAGCAGTACTTC.

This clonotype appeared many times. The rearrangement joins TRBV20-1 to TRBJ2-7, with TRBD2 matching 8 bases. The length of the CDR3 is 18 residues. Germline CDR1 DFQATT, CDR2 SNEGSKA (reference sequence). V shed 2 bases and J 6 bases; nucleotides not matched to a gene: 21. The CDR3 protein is CSARPLAGRSGRDVEQYF. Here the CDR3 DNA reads TGCAGTGCTAGACCACTGGCAGGGCGAAGCGGGAGAGACGTCGAGCAGTACTTC.

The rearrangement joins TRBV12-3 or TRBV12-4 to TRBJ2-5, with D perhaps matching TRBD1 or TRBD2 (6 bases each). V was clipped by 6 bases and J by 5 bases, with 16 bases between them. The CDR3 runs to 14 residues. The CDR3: CASRIGGPRETQYF. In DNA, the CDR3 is TGTGCCAGCAGGATAGGGGGGCCCCGGGAGACCCAGTACTTC.

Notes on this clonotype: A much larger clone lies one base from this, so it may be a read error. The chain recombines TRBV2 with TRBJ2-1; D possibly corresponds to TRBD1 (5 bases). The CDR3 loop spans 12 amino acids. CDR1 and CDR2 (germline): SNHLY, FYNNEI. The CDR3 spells CASSPTENGQFF. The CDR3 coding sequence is TGTGCCAGCAGCCCGACAGAGAATGGGCAGTTCTTC.

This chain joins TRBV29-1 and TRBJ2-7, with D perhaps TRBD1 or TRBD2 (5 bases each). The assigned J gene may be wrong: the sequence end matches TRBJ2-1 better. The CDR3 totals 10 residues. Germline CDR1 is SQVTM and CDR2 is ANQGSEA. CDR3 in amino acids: CSVGEGEQFF. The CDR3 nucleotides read TGCAGCGTTGGAGAGGGGGAGCAGTTCTTC.

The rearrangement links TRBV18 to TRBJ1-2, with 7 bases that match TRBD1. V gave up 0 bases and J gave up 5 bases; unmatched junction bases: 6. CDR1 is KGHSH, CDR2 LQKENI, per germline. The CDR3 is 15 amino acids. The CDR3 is CASSPPGGTDYGYTF. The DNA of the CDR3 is TGTGCCAGCTCACCACCAGGTGGGACAGATTATGGCTACACCTTC.

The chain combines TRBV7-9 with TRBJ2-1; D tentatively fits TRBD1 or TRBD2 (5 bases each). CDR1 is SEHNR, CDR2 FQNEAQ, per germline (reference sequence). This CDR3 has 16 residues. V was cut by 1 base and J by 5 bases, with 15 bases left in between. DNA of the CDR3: TGTGCCAGCAGCTTAGTAGGGGAGCTTGGACACAATGAGCAGTTCTTC. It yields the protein CASSLVGELGHNEQFF.

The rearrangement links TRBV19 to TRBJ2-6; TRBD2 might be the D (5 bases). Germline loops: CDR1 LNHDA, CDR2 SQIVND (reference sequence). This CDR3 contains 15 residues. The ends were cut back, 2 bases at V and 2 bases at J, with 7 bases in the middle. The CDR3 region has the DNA TGTGCCAGTAGTATAAACGGGGCTGGGGCCAACGTCCTGACTTTC. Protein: CASSINGAGANVLTF.

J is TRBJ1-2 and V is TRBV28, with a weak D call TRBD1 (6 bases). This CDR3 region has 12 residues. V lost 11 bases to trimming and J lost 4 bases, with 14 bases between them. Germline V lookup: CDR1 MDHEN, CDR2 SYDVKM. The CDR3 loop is CAANQGTYGYTF. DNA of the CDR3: TGTGCCGCAAATCAGGGGACCTATGGCTACACCTTC.

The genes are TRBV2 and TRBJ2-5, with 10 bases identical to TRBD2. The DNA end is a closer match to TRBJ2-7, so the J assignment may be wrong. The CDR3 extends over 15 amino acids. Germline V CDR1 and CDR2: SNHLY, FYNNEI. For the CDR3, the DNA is TGTGCCAGCAGTCTCAAGACTAGCGGGCTATACGAGCAGTACTTC. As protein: CASSLKTSGLYEQYF.

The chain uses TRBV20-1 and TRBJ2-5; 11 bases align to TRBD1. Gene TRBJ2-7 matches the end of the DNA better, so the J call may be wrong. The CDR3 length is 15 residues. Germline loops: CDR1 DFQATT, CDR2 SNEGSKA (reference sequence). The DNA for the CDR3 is TGCAGTGCTAACCACTGGGGACAGGGGGCCTACGAGCAGTACTTC. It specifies CSANHWGQGAYEQYF.

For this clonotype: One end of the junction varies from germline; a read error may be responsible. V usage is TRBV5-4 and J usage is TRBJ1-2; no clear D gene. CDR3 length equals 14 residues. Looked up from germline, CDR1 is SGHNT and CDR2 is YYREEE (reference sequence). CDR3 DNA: TGTGCCGGCAGCTTGAGTGGGTTCGTCTATGGCTACACCTTC. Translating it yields CAGSLSGFVYGYTF.

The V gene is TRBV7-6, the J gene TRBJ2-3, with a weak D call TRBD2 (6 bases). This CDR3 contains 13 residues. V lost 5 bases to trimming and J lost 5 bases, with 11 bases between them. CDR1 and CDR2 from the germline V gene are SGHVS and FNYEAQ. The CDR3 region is CASSLSSVDTQYF. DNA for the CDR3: TGTGCCAGCAGCCTCTCTAGCGTAGATACGCAGTATTTT.

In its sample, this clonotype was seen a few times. CDR3 sequence reads: CASSSGRGQANGYTF. The CDR3 coding sequence is TGTGCCAGCAGTTCAGGCCGGGGACAGGCTAACGGCTACACCTTC. The genes are TRBV12-3 or TRBV12-4 and TRBJ1-2; 8 bases are a match to TRBD1. The junction had 12 bases not matched to a gene; V was cut back by 4 bases and J by 8 bases. There are 15 residues in the CDR3.

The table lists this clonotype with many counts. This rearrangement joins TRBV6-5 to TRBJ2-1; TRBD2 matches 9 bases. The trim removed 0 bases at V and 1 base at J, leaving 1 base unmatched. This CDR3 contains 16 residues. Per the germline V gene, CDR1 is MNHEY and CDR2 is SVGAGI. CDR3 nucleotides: TGTGCCAGCAGTTACTCGACTAGCGGTTCCTACAATGAGCAGTTCTTC. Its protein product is CASSYSTSGSYNEQFF.